The source of this T cell receptor beta chain is a study of spatial heterogeneity in lung cancer. In this sample, this clonotype turned up many times. Its target is unknown. General observations from the study: At tumor resection, ubiquitous expanded TCRs were detected in blood more often than later.

This CDR3 spans 15 amino acids. Germline-derived CDR1 and CDR2 are SNHLY and FYNNEI. V dropped 3 bases and J dropped 3; count of bases not matched to a gene: 3. Described time point: blood at routine non-recurrence follow-up after resection. Unsorted whole RNA of tumor, nontumor lung or frozen PBMC was sequenced. One entry per CDR3 protein results from TCRdb running MiXCR on the 5' RACE reads. In the table there are around 20,000 distinct CDR3 sequences, 8% to 10% of which are singletons. The sample here was PBMCs, taken at follow-up. The TCR sequence derives from a male donor with early-stage non-small cell lung cancer. This rearrangement joins TRBV2 to TRBJ2-7; 12 bases align to TRBD2. The CDR3, as DNA: TGTGCCAGCAGTGATAAGACTAGCGGGGGCTACGAGCAGTACTTC. It is translated as CASSDKTSGGYEQYF.